This T cell receptor beta chain came from a study of cytotoxic CD8 clonotypes in ibrutinib-treated CLL. The intended depth for sequencing was 1 in 200,000 to 1 in 1 million T cells. Sequencing used immunoSEQ multiplex PCR; TCRdb keeps in-frame clones, though not all of them. The sample includes some 84,000 clones, 70% to 90% of them seen just once. Trimming removed 8 bases from V and 1 base from J, with 5 bases in between. Germline V lookup: CDR1 ENHRY, CDR2 SYGVKD. The CDR3 spans 11 residues. The source is a human donor with chronic lymphocytic leukemia. The chain is built from TRBV10-3 and TRBJ1-1; D is unresolved. Sequencing used PBMCs, obtained before ibrutinib treatment. Here the CDR3 reads CAISANTEAFF. In DNA form, the CDR3 reads TGTGCCATCTCGGCGAACACTGAAGCTTTCTTT.